This T cell receptor (beta chain) came from a study of T cell clones after liver transplantation. Study summary: Graft-donor-reactive sequences were compared with third-party-reactive TCRbeta sequences from pre-transplant mixed lymphocyte reactions. Study-wide results and caveats: A significant post-transplant drop in circulating graft-donor-reactive CD4 TCRbeta sequences occurred in most of the 8 subjects. Conclusions were preliminary, with small, heterogeneous patient groups.

CD3+CD4+ and CD3+CD8+ cells were FACS-sorted from thawed unstimulated PBMCs. Germline values: CDR1 SNHLY, CDR2 FYNNEI. There are 17 residues in the CDR3. The junction had 4 bases not matched to a gene; V was cut back by 0 bases and J by 3 bases. Points on this clone: No antigen is known for it.

TCRdb's table, derived via immunoSEQ multiplex PCR, lists solely in-frame clones and lacks some. The sample shows tens of thousands of clones, about 94% of them seen only once. This clonotype originated in a human patient who received a liver transplant. Among the T cells, some may be from the graft donor. The gene calls are TRBV2 and TRBJ2-1; 11 bases map to TRBD1. Sequences were derived from CD8+ T cells from blood, sampled 12 months after liver transplant. The CDR3 nucleotides read TGTGCCAGCAGTGAAGCGCTGGACAGGGGGCACTACAATGAGCAGTTCTTC. Amino acid sequence: CASSEALDRGHYNEQFF.